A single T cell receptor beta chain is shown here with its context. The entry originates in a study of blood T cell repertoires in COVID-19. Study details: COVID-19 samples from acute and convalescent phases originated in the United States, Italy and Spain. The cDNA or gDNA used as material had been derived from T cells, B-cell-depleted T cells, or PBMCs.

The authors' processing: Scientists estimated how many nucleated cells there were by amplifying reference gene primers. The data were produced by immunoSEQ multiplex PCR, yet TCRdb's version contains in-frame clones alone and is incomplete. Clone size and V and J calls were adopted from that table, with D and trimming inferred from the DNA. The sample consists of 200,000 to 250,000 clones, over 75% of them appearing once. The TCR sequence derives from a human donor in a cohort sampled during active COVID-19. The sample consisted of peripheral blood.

The CDR3 sequence is CASSIASGSRTDTQYF. For the CDR3, the DNA is TGTGCCAGTAGTATAGCTAGCGGGAGTCGAACAGATACGCAGTATTTT. The V call is TRBV19, the J call TRBJ2-3; 10 nucleotides line up with TRBD2. The V segment lost 1 base and the J segment 3 bases; nucleotides outside the gene matches: 4. CDR3 size: 16 residues. CDR1 is LNHDA, CDR2 SQIVND, per germline (reference sequence).